The 25 T cell receptor beta chains in this list originate from one sample, sequenced in a study of cytomegalovirus exposure and HLA in healthy donors (dated by TCRdb to the late 2010s). To prepare the library, the immunoSEQ multiplex PCR assay was applied. TCRdb mirrors the immuneACCESS table, restricted to in-frame sequences. Some clones are absent from its copies; in checked studies, under half trace to an unresolved V gene, and the reason for the others is unknown. The sample table holds about 360,000 clones, of which around 86% were seen once. In total, the top ten clones hold approximately 0.86% of the sample. Sequenced sample: PBMCs. Receptor source: a woman younger than 30 in good health and CMV-seronegative.

This chain joins TRBV27 and TRBJ2-1, with D unresolved. Germline CDR1 and CDR2: MNHEY and SMNVEV (reference sequence). This CDR3 comprises 13 residues. Trimming took off 6 bases at V and 7 bases at J, with 13 bases between the two ends. The CDR3 is CASSHTRNNEQFF. Here the CDR3 DNA reads TGTGCCAGCAGCCACACACGAAATAATGAGCAGTTCTTC.

The V gene is TRBV18, the J gene TRBJ2-2, with D tentatively TRBD1 (6 bases). In germline, CDR1 is KGHSH, CDR2 LQKENI. CDR3 length: 17 residues. V was clipped by 3 bases and J by 0 bases, with 14 bases between them. The CDR3 protein is CASSPAGTLTNTGELFF. The CDR3 DNA is TGTGCCAGCTCACCGGCCGGGACACTTACGAACACCGGGGAGCTGTTTTTT.

V usage is TRBV19 and J usage is TRBJ1-5; TRBD1 matches 8 bases. Trimming at V came to 4 bases and at J to 3 bases, leaving 11 bases not matched to a gene. This CDR3 is 17 amino acids long. The V gene's germline CDR1 is LNHDA and CDR2 SQIVND (reference sequence). The CDR3 reads CASSRVGTGTFNQPQHF. The CDR3 DNA follows: TGTGCCAGTAGTAGGGTCGGGACAGGCACCTTCAATCAGCCCCAGCATTTT.

The chain has TRBV10-2 and TRBJ1-6, with TRBD1 as a possible D gene (6 bases). The ends were cut back, 6 bases at V and 6 bases at J, with 9 bases in the middle. Germline values: CDR1 WSHSY, CDR2 SAAADI. The length of the CDR3 is 13 residues. Written as DNA, the CDR3 is TGCGCCAGCAGGGACAGTTCTAATTCACCCCTCCACTTT. This sequence encodes CASRDSSNSPLHF.

This clone was found once. V usage is TRBV15 and J usage is TRBJ1-1; 7 positions agree with TRBD1. Losses at the gene ends were 2 bases for V and 0 bases for J; bases not matched to a gene: 24. This CDR3 is built from 22 residues. CDR1 and CDR2 from the germline V gene are LNHNV and YYDKDF (reference sequence). CDR3 nucleotide sequence: TGTGCCACCAGCAGAAATTCTCCGGGACAGACACCTTTCCTGGCATTGAACACTGAAGCTTTCTTT. Encoded protein: CATSRNSPGQTPFLALNTEAFF.

The chain joins TRBV28 to TRBJ2-6; D perhaps matches TRBD1 (5 bases). Germline V lookup: CDR1 MDHEN, CDR2 SYDVKM. This CDR3 contains 15 residues. V lost 8 bases and J lost 0, with 11 bases in between. CDR3 region: CASVTGFSGANVLTF. The CDR3 DNA reads TGTGCCAGCGTAACAGGTTTCTCTGGGGCCAACGTCCTGACTTTC.

The V call is TRBV9, the J call TRBJ2-7, with D perhaps matching TRBD2 (6 bases). Trimming left V 3 bases short and J 7 bases short, with 14 bases between. CDR1 is SGDLS, CDR2 YYNGEE, per germline. This CDR3 spans 13 amino acids. CDR3 region: CASSGGDWTEQYF. DNA for the CDR3: TGTGCCAGCAGCGGGGGGGATTGGACTGAGCAGTACTTC. The full variable domain, completed using reference TRBV9 and TRBJ2-7, is DSGVTQTPKHLITATGQRVTLRCSPRSGDLSVYWYQQSLDQGLQFLIQYYNGEERAKGNILERFSAQQFPDLHSELNLSSLELGDSALYFCASSGGDWTEQYFGPGTRLTVT.

This chain connects TRBV6-5 to TRBJ1-3, with 7 bases lining up with TRBD1. V shed 5 bases and J 2 bases; nucleotides not matched to a gene: 0. Looked up from germline, CDR1 is MNHEY and CDR2 is SVGAGI. The CDR3 has 13 residues. The CDR3 bases are TGTGCCAGCAGTACAGGGGCTGGAAACACCATATATTTT. It yields the protein CASSTGAGNTIYF.

The chain recombines TRBV5-4 with TRBJ2-1; TRBD2 matches at 8 bases. Germline assignment: CDR1 SGHNT and CDR2 YYREEE (reference sequence). This CDR3 has 14 residues. V was pared by 3 bases and J by 6 bases, with 5 bases of the junction left unmatched. CDR3 bases: TGTGCCAGCAGCTCGTTGACTAGCGCCAATGAGCAGTTCTTC. It is translated as CASSSLTSANEQFF. Supplemented by reference TRBV5-4 and TRBJ2-1, the full variable domain reads ETGVTQSPTHLIKTRGQQVTLRCSSQSGHNTVSWYQQALGQGPQFIFQYYREEENGRGNFPPRFSGLQFPNYSSELNVNALELDDSALYLCASSSLTSANEQFFGPGTRLTVL.

The V call is TRBV7-8, the J call TRBJ2-1; 8 nucleotides align to TRBD2. This CDR3 is built from 16 residues. The germline CDR1 and CDR2 sequences are SGHVS and FQNEAQ. Germline trimming cut 1 base from V and 7 bases from J; bases unmatched to any gene: 9. CDR3 in amino acids: CASSLVGAGGVNEQFF. CDR3 bases: TGTGCCAGCAGCTTAGTCGGTGCGGGAGGCGTGAATGAGCAGTTCTTC. The whole variable domain, remainder taken from reference TRBV7-8 and TRBJ2-1, is GAGVSQSPRYKVAKRGQDVALRCDPISGHVSLFWYQQALGQGPEFLTYFQNEAQLDKSGLPSDRFFAERPEGSVSTLKIQRTQQEDSAVYLCASSLVGAGGVNEQFFGPGTRLTVL.

The chain employs TRBV30 and TRBJ2-1; D ambiguous. The CDR3 extends over 12 amino acids. Deletions cut 8 bases from V and 5 bases from J, with 13 bases between. Germline CDR1 is GTSNPN and CDR2 is SVGIG (reference sequence). The CDR3 DNA sequence: TGTGCCGGGCAATGGGCCAACAATGAGCAGTTCTTC. Its protein product is CAGQWANNEQFF.

The chain is built from TRBV10-1 and TRBJ2-2; 7 bases match TRBD1. The CDR3 extends over 14 amino acids. The V gene's germline CDR1 is WNHNN and CDR2 SYGVQD (reference sequence). Germline trimming cut 5 bases from V and 4 bases from J; bases unmatched to any gene: 4. Here the CDR3 reads CASSYYRGTGELFF. Here the CDR3 DNA reads TGCGCCAGCAGTTACTACAGGGGCACCGGGGAGCTGTTTTTT.

The V gene is TRBV5-3, the J gene TRBJ1-5; TRBD1 matches 9 bases. TRBV5-3 belongs to the ORF category, with a function that is uncertain. The CDR3 sequence is 17 residues long. The ends lost 3 bases at V and 5 bases at J; junction bases unmatched: 12. The chain's CDR3 is CARSSQTSTGGHQPQHF. Here the CDR3 DNA reads TGTGCCAGAAGCTCCCAAACCTCGACAGGGGGACATCAGCCCCAGCATTTT.

The gene calls are TRBV10-3 and TRBJ1-1, with D perhaps TRBD1 (6 bases). CDR3 size: 17 residues. Germline CDR1 and CDR2: ENHRY and SYGVKD. V lost 6 bases to trimming and J lost 0 bases, with 20 bases between them. CDR3 sequence: CAISRRTGSGLNTEAFF. The CDR3 DNA is TGTGCCATCAGCCGCCGCACAGGGTCGGGGTTGAACACTGAAGCTTTCTTT.

The rearrangement uses TRBV18 and TRBJ2-1; D possibly corresponds to TRBD2 (5 bases). Germline CDR1 and CDR2: KGHSH and LQKENI. V was cut by 3 bases and J by 4 bases, with 16 bases left in between. The CDR3 totals 16 residues. DNA for the CDR3: TGTGCCAGCTCACCCGTAGCGCCTACTATATACAATGAGCAGTTCTTC. Its protein product is CASSPVAPTIYNEQFF.

The rearrangement uses TRBV5-8 and TRBJ2-1, with 12 bases matching TRBD2. There are 13 residues in the CDR3. Per germline, CDR1 SGHTS and CDR2 YDEGEE. With 4 bases clipped from V and 9 bases from J, the junction kept 2 bases outside the gene matches. As DNA, the CDR3 is TGTGCCAGCAGCCCGACTAGCGGGGGTGAGCAGTTCTTC. Its translation is CASSPTSGGEQFF.

The chain couples TRBV7-9 to TRBJ2-1; 13 positions agree with TRBD2. The trim removed 4 bases at V and 9 bases at J, leaving 6 bases unmatched. The CDR3 length is 15 residues. The V gene's germline CDR1 is SEHNR and CDR2 FQNEAQ (reference sequence). DNA of the CDR3: TGTGCCAGCAGCTCCCCACTAGCGGGGGGGCGTGAGCAGTTCTTC. Its protein product is CASSSPLAGGREQFF. Looking up the rest from reference TRBV7-9 and TRBJ2-1 gives the full variable domain: DTGVSQNPRHKITKRGQNVTFRCDPISEHNRLYWYRQTLGQGPEFLTYFQNEAQLEKSRLLSDRFSAERPKGSFSTLEIQRTEQGDSAMYLCASSSPLAGGREQFFGPGTRLTVL.

V gene TRBV18 combines with J gene TRBJ2-3, with unresolved D. In germline, CDR1 is KGHSH, CDR2 LQKENI. The CDR3 is 15 amino acids. Trimming removed 2 bases from V and 1 base from J, with 10 bases in between. For the CDR3, the DNA is TGTGCCAGCTCACCAACGATGCGGCGCACAGATACGCAGTATTTT. This translates into CASSPTMRRTDTQYF.

The chain combines TRBV9 with TRBJ1-1, with D uncertain. V lost 6 bases to trimming and J lost 10 bases, with 22 bases between them. This CDR3 has 14 residues. The germline gives CDR1 SGDLS, CDR2 YYNGEE. The CDR3 nucleotides read TGTGCCAGCACCCCCGTGAACGGGGTGGGTGCAGCTTTCTTT. Translated, it gives CASTPVNGVGAAFF. Filled out from reference TRBV9 and TRBJ1-1, the complete variable domain reads DSGVTQTPKHLITATGQRVTLRCSPRSGDLSVYWYQQSLDQGLQFLIQYYNGEERAKGNILERFSAQQFPDLHSELNLSSLELGDSALYFCASTPVNGVGAAFFGQGTRLTVV.

This sequence joins TRBV10-1 and TRBJ2-2; TRBD1 matches at 10 bases. In germline, CDR1 is WNHNN, CDR2 SYGVQD (reference sequence). The CDR3 has 16 residues. The V segment lost 3 bases and the J segment 3 bases; nucleotides outside the gene matches: 4. CDR3 DNA: TGCGCCAGCAGTGATCAGGACAGGGGGGACACCGGGGAGCTGTTTTTT. Translated, it gives CASSDQDRGDTGELFF.

This rearrangement joins TRBV5-4 to TRBJ2-1; 8 bases align to TRBD2. The CDR3 has 13 amino acids. The J segment lost 9 bases and the V segment lost 2 bases, leaving 4 bases of the junction unmatched. Germline V gene data show CDR1 as SGHNT and CDR2 as YYREEE (reference sequence). CDR3 nucleotides: TGTGCCAGCAGCTTCGACAGCGGGGGTGAGCAGTTCTTC. Translated: CASSFDSGGEQFF. The variable domain in full, with the rest retrieved from reference TRBV5-4 and TRBJ2-1, is ETGVTQSPTHLIKTRGQQVTLRCSSQSGHNTVSWYQQALGQGPQFIFQYYREEENGRGNFPPRFSGLQFPNYSSELNVNALELDDSALYLCASSFDSGGEQFFGPGTRLTVL.

The chain joins TRBV28 to TRBJ2-5, with 7 bases identical to TRBD2. Germline loops: CDR1 MDHEN, CDR2 SYDVKM. The length of the CDR3 is 14 residues. Trimming at V came to 6 bases and at J to 5 bases, leaving 9 bases not matched to a gene. DNA of the CDR3: TGTGCCAGCAGCTCTCATAGCGGGTCGGAGACCCAGTACTTC. This encodes CASSSHSGSETQYF.

The chain combines TRBV13 with TRBJ2-3, with D perhaps matching TRBD1 (6 bases). The CDR3 sequence is 14 residues long. V was shortened by 2 bases and J by 2 bases, with 8 bases between the two germline ends. The germline gives CDR1 PRHDT, CDR2 FYEKMQ (reference sequence). The CDR3 DNA sequence: TGTGCCAGCAGCTTACAGGGGAACACAGATACGCAGTATTTT. Translation: CASSLQGNTDTQYF.

The rearrangement links TRBV7-6 to TRBJ2-3; TRBD2 might be the D (6 bases). There are 14 residues in the CDR3. V was pared by 4 bases and J by 4 bases, with 12 bases between. CDR1 is SGHVS, CDR2 FNYEAQ, per germline. The CDR3 DNA is TGTGCCAGCAGCTCCTCTGGAGGGGCAGATACGCAGTATTTT. Protein product: CASSSSGGADTQYF.

The chain combines TRBV2 with TRBJ2-1, with a possible D match to TRBD2 (6 bases). V lost 2 bases and J lost 6, with 17 bases in between. The CDR3 is made up of 16 amino acids. The germline V gene encodes CDR1 SNHLY and CDR2 FYNNEI. The CDR3 sequence: CASSETRGLPVNEQFF. The CDR3 DNA follows: TGTGCCAGCAGTGAAACTAGGGGACTGCCTGTCAATGAGCAGTTCTTC.